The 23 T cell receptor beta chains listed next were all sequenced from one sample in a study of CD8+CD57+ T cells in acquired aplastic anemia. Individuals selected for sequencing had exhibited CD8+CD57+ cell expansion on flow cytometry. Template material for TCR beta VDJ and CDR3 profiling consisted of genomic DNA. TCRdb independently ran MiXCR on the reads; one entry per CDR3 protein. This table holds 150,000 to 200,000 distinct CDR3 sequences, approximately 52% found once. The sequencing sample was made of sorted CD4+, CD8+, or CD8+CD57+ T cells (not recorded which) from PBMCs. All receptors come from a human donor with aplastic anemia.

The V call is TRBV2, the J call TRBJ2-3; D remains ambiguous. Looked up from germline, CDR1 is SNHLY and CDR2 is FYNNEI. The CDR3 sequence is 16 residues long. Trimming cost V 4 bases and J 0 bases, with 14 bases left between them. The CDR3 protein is CASSASFGPSTDTQYF. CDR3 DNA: TGTGCCAGCAGTGCATCGTTCGGACCCAGCACAGATACGCAGTATTTT.

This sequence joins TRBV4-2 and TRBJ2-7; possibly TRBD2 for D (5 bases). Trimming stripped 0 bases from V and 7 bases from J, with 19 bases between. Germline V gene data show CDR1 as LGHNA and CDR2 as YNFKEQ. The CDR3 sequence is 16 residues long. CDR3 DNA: TGTGCCAGCAGCCAAGATTGGTCTAGCCCTCTGTGGGAGCAGTACTTC. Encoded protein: CASSQDWSSPLWEQYF.

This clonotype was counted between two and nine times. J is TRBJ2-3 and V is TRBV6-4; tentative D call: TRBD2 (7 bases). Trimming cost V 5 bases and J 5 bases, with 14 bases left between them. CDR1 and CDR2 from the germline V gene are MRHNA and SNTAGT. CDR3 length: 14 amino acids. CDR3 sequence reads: CASSPGLGGDTQYF. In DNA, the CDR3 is TGTGCCAGCAGTCCCGGACTAGGGGGAGATACGCAGTATTTT.

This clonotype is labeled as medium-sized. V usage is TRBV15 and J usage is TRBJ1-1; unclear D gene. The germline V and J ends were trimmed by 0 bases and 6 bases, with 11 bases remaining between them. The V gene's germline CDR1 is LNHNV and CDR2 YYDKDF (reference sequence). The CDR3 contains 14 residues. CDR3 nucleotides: TGTGCCACCAGCAGAGATCTGGCAGACCCTGAAGCTTTCTTT. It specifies CATSRDLADPEAFF.

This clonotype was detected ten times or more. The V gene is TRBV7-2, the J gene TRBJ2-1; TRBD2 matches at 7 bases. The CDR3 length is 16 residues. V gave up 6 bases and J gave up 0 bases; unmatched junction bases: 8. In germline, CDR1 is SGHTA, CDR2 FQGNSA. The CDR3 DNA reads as TGTGCCAGCAGTCTCGGGAGGACAATCTCCTACAATGAGCAGTTCTTC. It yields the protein CASSLGRTISYNEQFF.

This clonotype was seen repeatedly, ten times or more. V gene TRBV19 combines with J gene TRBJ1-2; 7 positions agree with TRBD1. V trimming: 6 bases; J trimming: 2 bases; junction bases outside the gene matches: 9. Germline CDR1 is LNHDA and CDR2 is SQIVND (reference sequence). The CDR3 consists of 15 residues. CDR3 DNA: TGTGCCAGTAGGGCCCCGGGACAGCGCAACTATGGCTACACCTTC. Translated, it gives CASRAPGQRNYGYTF.

The CDR3 DNA reads TGTGCCAGCAGCTTAGAAGGTGCGACAGGGGACTATGGCTACACCTTC. Its translation is CASSLEGATGDYGYTF. The V call is TRBV11-1, the J call TRBJ1-2, with 8 bases that match TRBD1. V lost 1 base, J lost 3 bases, and 7 bases stayed unmatched. CDR3 length: 16 amino acids. CDR1 and CDR2 (germline): SGHAT, FQDESV (reference sequence).

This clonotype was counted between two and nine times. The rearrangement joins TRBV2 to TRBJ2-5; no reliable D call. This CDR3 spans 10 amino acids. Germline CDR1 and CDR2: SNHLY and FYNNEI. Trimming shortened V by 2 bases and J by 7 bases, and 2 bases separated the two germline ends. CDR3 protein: CASSERTQYF. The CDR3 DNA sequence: TGTGCCAGCAGTGAAAGGACCCAGTACTTC.

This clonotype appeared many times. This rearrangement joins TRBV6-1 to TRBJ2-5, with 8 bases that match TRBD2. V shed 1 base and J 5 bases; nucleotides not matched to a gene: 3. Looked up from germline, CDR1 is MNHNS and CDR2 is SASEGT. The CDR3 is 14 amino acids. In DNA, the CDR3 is TGTGCCAGCAGTGAAGGGATAGCGGGGGAGACCCAGTACTTC. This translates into CASSEGIAGETQYF.

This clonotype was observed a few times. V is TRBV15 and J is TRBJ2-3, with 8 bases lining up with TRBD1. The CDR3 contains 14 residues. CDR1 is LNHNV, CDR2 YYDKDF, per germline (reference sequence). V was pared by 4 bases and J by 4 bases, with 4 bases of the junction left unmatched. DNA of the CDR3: TGTGCCACCAGCACACGACAGGGGCCAGATACGCAGTATTTT. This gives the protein CATSTRQGPDTQYF.

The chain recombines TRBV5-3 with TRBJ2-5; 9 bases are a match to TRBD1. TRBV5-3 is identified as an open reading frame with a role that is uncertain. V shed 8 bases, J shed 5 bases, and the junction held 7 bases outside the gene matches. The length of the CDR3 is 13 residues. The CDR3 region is CASRQGQGETQYF. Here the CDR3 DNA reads TGTGCCAGCAGACAGGGACAGGGTGAGACCCAGTACTTC.

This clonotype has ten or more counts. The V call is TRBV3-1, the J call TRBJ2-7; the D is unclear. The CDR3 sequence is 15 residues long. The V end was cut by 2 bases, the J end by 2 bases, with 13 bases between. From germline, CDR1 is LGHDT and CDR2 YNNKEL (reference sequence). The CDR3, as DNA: TGTGCCAGCAGCCAATCAGTTCGCCCCCCCTACGAGCAGTACTTC. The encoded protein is CASSQSVRPPYEQYF.

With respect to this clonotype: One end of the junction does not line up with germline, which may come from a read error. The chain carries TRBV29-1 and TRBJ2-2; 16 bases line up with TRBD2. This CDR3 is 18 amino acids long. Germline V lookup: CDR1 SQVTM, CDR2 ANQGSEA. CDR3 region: CSVEVGTSGREHTGELFF. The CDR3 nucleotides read TGCAGCGTCGAAGTTGGGACTAGCGGGAGGGAGCACACCGGGGAGCTGTTTTTT.

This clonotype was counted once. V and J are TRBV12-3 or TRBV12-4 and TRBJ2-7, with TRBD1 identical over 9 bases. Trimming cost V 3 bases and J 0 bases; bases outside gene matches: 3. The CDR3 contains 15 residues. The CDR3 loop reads CASSFPGQGSYEQYF. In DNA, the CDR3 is TGTGCCAGCAGTTTTCCGGGACAGGGCTCCTACGAGCAGTACTTC.

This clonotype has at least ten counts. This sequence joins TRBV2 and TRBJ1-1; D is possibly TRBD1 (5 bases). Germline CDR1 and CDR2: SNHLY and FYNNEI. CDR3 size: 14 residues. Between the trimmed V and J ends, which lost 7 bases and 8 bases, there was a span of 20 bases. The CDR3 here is CASTRRGGSEEAFF. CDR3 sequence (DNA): TGTGCCAGCACCCGACGGGGGGGTTCTGAAGAAGCTTTCTTT.

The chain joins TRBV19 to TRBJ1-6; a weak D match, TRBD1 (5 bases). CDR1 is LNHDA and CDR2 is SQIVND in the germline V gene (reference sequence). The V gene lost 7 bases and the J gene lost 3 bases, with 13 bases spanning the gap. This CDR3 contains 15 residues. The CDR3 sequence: CASIESGVYNSPLHF. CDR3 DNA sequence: TGTGCCAGTATCGAATCGGGGGTCTATAATTCACCCCTCCACTTT.

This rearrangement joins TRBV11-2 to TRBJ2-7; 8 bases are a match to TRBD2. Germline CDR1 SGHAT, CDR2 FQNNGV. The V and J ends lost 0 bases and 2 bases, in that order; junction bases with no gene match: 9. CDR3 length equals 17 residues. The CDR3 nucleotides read TGTGCCAGCAGCTTAGAAGCGACTAGCGCGAGCACCTACGAGCAGTACTTC. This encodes CASSLEATSASTYEQYF.

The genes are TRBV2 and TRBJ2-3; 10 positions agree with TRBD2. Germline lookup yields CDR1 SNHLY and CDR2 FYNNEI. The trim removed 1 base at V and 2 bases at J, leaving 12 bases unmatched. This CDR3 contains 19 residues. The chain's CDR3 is CASSEEAFVTSGFTDTQYF. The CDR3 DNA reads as TGTGCCAGCAGTGAAGAAGCCTTTGTGACTAGCGGGTTCACAGATACGCAGTATTTT.

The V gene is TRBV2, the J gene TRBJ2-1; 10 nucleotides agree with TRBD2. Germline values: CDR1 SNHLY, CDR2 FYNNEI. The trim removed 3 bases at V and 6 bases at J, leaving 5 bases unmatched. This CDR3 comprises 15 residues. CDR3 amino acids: CASSEAVAGGNEQFF. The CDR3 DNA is TGTGCCAGCAGTGAGGCAGTAGCGGGGGGCAATGAGCAGTTCTTC.

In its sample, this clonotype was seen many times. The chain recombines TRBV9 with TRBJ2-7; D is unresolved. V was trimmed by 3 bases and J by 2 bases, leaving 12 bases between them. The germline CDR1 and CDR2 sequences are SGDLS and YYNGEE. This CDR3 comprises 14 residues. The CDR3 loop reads CASSAGPDPYEQYF. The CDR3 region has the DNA TGTGCCAGCAGCGCTGGACCGGACCCCTACGAGCAGTACTTC.

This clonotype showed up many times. The CDR3 sequence: CASSLAGGGGFNSPLHF. CDR3 coding DNA: TGTGCCAGCAGTTTAGCGGGGGGAGGGGGCTTTAATTCACCCCTCCACTTT. The J gene is TRBJ1-6, the V gene TRBV12-3 or TRBV12-4; 7 bases are shared with TRBD1. The V and J ends lost 0 bases and 6 bases, in that order; junction bases with no gene match: 8. The length of the CDR3 is 17 residues.

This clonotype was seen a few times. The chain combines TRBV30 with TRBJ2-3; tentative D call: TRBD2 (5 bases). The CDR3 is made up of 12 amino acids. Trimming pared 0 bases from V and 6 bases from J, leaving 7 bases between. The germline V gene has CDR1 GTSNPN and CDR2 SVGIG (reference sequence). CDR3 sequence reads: CAWSVRGDTQYF. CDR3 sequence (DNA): TGTGCCTGGAGTGTAAGAGGGGATACGCAGTATTTT. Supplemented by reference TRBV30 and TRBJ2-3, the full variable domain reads SQTIHQWPATLVQPVGSPLSLECTVEGTSNPNLYWYRQAAGRGLQLLFYSVGIGQISSEVPQNLSASRPQDRQFILSSKKLLLSDSGFYLCAWSVRGDTQYFGPGTRLTVL.

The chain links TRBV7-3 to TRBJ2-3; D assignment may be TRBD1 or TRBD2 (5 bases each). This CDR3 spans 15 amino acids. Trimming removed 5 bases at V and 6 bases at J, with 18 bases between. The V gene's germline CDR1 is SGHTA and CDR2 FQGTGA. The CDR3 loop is CASSEGPTASDTQYF. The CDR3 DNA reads TGTGCCAGCAGCGAGGGGCCTACCGCAAGCGATACGCAGTATTTT.